Described below is a single T cell receptor beta chain sequence and its context. Original data processing: The authors estimated nucleated cell counts from reference gene primer amplification. The table came from immunoSEQ multiplex PCR; TCRdb's copy has only in-frame clones and leaves some out. The DNA was the basis for D and trimming; V, J and clone size are from that table. The data hold 250,000 to 300,000 clones, with around nine tenths observed a single time. Germline CDR1 reads SGHNT; CDR2 reads YENEEA. The CDR3 totals 15 residues. Germline trimming cut 5 bases from V and 8 bases from J; bases unmatched to any gene: 13. The sample belongs to a study of blood T cell repertoires in COVID-19. Seattle patients were enrolled while actively infected and followed longitudinally.

The clonotype was recovered from a woman aged 70-85 years with COVID-19, enrolled during active disease. The sample consisted of peripheral blood. The chain recombines TRBV11-3 with TRBJ2-3, with 7 positions matching TRBD1. CDR3 loop: CASSTQTGTVATQYF. The CDR3 coding sequence is TGTGCCAGCAGCACCCAGACAGGGACGGTAGCTACGCAGTATTTT. Looking up the rest from reference TRBV11-3 and TRBJ2-3 gives the full variable domain: EAGVVQSPRYKIIEKKQPVAFWCNPISGHNTLYWYLQNLGQGPELLIRYENEEAVDDSQLPKDRFSAERLKGVDSTLKIQPAELGDSAVYLCASSTQTGTVATQYFGPGTRLTVL.